This T cell receptor beta chain comes out of a study of T cell clonotyping in hematopoietic cell transplantation. Study-wide results and caveats: Without cell sorting, CD4 versus CD8 contributions remain unresolved.

V shed 0 bases and J shed 4 bases, with 9 bases lying between them. From germline, CDR1 is SGHNT and CDR2 YYREEE (reference sequence). This CDR3 is 14 amino acids long. To note about this clone: What it binds is not known.

The method was immunoSEQ multiplex PCR; TCRdb's version includes in-frame clones alone and lacks a portion of them. The sample has nearly 9,500 clones; about 97% are singletons. The chain recombines TRBV5-4 with TRBJ2-3; weak D call: TRBD2 (5 bases). This receptor was obtained from a male patient in his sixties or seventies who had an allogeneic stem cell transplant from a related donor, so the T cells may come from the graft donor. Some clones in this sample may be carry-over from other donors' samples. Specimen: peripheral blood mononuclear cells, collected 100 days after allogeneic stem cell transplant. The CDR3 protein is CASSLGRGADTQYF. The CDR3 coding sequence is TGTGCCAGCAGCTTGGGTCGGGGAGCAGATACGCAGTATTTT. The full variable domain, with the rest looked up from reference TRBV5-4 and TRBJ2-3, is ETGVTQSPTHLIKTRGQQVTLRCSSQSGHNTVSWYQQALGQGPQFIFQYYREEENGRGNFPPRFSGLQFPNYSSELNVNALELDDSALYLCASSLGRGADTQYFGPGTRLTVL.